One and the same sample provided the 14 T cell receptor beta chains below, sequenced in a study of blood T cell repertoires in COVID-19. The protocol was immunoSEQ multiplex PCR, while the TCRdb copy is restricted to in-frame clones and leaves out a portion. The sample has 150,000 to 200,000 clones, over 80% seen once. The material sequenced was PBMCs or T cells enriched from blood (not recorded which). The receptor source for this set is a woman in her sixties who had recovered from COVID-19.

Only a few counts were recorded for this clone. This chain joins TRBV24-1 and TRBJ2-3; 14 bases line up with TRBD2. V shed 7 bases, J shed 1 base, and the junction held 9 bases outside the gene matches. The germline V gene encodes CDR1 KGHDR and CDR2 SFDVKD. The CDR3 runs 18 residues. Here the CDR3 DNA reads TGTGCCACCAGCCCCGGACTAGCGGGAGGTCGGGGCACAGATACGCAGTATTTT. This sequence encodes CATSPGLAGGRGTDTQYF.

The rearrangement links TRBV3-1 (or the pseudogene TRBV3-2) to TRBJ2-2; 13 nucleotides line up with TRBD2. The CDR3 spans 15 residues. The junction had 2 bases not matched to a gene; V was cut back by 4 bases and J by 6 bases. Germline V gene data show CDR1 as LGHDT and CDR2 as YNNKEL (reference sequence). For the CDR3, the DNA is TGTGCCAGCAGCCGGACTAGCGGGAGCTCCGGGGAGCTGTTTTTT. The encoded protein is CASSRTSGSSGELFF.

This clone appeared a few times. This chain uses TRBV3-1 (or the pseudogene TRBV3-2) with TRBJ1-1; 11 nucleotides match TRBD1. Trimming cost V 4 bases and J 8 bases; bases outside gene matches: 9. There are 15 residues in the CDR3. Germline CDR1 LGHDT, CDR2 YNNKEL (reference sequence). CDR3 protein: CASSRAAGTGGEAFF. DNA of the CDR3: TGTGCCAGCAGCCGAGCCGCCGGGACAGGGGGGGAAGCTTTCTTT.

This rearrangement joins TRBV4-1 to TRBJ2-5; D remains unclear. Trimming removed 0 bases from V and 5 bases from J, with 10 bases in between. Per the germline V gene, CDR1 is MGHRA and CDR2 is YSYEKL. This CDR3 comprises 14 residues. CDR3 protein: CASSQERKWETQYF. Written as DNA, the CDR3 is TGCGCCAGCAGCCAAGAGAGGAAATGGGAGACCCAGTACTTC.

V usage is TRBV5-5 and J usage is TRBJ2-3, with D perhaps matching TRBD2 (6 bases). The germline V gene encodes CDR1 SGHKS and CDR2 YYEKEE (reference sequence). V lost 2 bases and J lost 3, with 13 bases in between. This CDR3 has 15 residues. The CDR3 loop is CASSLGSSGTDTQYF. CDR3 sequence (DNA): TGTGCCAGCAGCTTAGGGAGTAGCGGAACAGATACGCAGTATTTT. Complete variable domain (other parts from reference TRBV5-5 and TRBJ2-3): DAGVTQSPTHLIKTRGQQVTLRCSPISGHKSVSWYQQVLGQGPQFIFQYYEKEERGRGNFPDRFSARQFPNYSSELNVNALLLGDSALYLCASSLGSSGTDTQYFGPGTRLTVL.

This clone was observed a handful of times. The chain has TRBV20-1 and TRBJ1-1; D remains ambiguous. The CDR3 is 11 residues long. The V end was cut by 3 bases, the J end by 1 base, with 3 bases between. Germline CDR1 and CDR2: DFQATT and SNEGSKA (reference sequence). CDR3 region: CSASQNTEAFF. Written as DNA, the CDR3 is TGCAGTGCTAGTCAGAACACTGAAGCTTTCTTT.

Regarding this clone: An end of the junction does not agree with germline; a read error may underlie this. The CDR3 region is CSIDFGVRETQYF. The CDR3 nucleotides are TGCAGCATTGATTTCGGGGTCCGGGAGACCCAGTACTTC. This sequence joins TRBV29-1 and TRBJ2-5; possible D gene TRBD2, 5 bases. This CDR3 region has 13 residues. Germline CDR1 SQVTM, CDR2 ANQGSEA.

This sequence joins TRBV19 and TRBJ1-4, with D possibly matching TRBD1 (6 bases). The V gene lost 6 bases and the J gene lost 5 bases, with 13 bases spanning the gap. The germline CDR1 and CDR2 sequences are LNHDA and SQIVND (reference sequence). The CDR3 has 14 residues. CDR3 sequence reads: CASRDRTVNEKLFF. CDR3 DNA: TGTGCCAGTAGGGACCGGACAGTGAATGAAAAACTGTTTTTT.

This sequence joins TRBV27 and TRBJ1-5; D call uncertain. The CDR3 is 15 amino acids. CDR1 is MNHEY and CDR2 is SMNVEV in the germline V gene (reference sequence). The germline V and J ends were trimmed by 6 bases and 2 bases, with 14 bases remaining between them. CDR3 protein: CASRSTREGNQPQHF. The CDR3 bases are TGTGCCAGCAGGTCTACACGAGAGGGCAATCAGCCCCAGCATTTT.

This clone was picked up one time. This sequence joins TRBV3-1 (or the pseudogene TRBV3-2) and TRBJ2-2; no clear D gene. This CDR3 contains 14 residues. CDR1 is LGHDT and CDR2 is YNNKEL in the germline V gene (reference sequence). V lost 1 base and J 1 base, leaving 4 bases between the germline ends. CDR3 sequence reads: CASSQVLNTGELFF. Here the CDR3 DNA reads TGTGCCAGCAGCCAAGTTCTGAACACCGGGGAGCTGTTTTTT.

The chain is built from TRBV5-6 and TRBJ2-7, with D possibly being TRBD1 (5 bases). CDR1 is SGHDT, CDR2 YYEEEE, per germline. V was pared by 2 bases and J by 0 bases, with 9 bases between. The CDR3 totals 14 residues. The DNA for the CDR3 is TGTGCCAGCAGCTTTTACAGGAGCTCCTACGAGCAGTACTTC. Encoded protein: CASSFYRSSYEQYF.

This clone was recorded a few times. The chain carries TRBV28 and TRBJ1-1; 10 bases line up with TRBD1. The CDR3 consists of 14 residues. V lost 3 bases and J lost 6; bases outside the gene matches: 4. Germline CDR1 MDHEN, CDR2 SYDVKM. The CDR3 DNA reads as TGTGCCAGCAGTTTGAGGACAGGGGGTCCTGAAGCTTTCTTT. Translation gives CASSLRTGGPEAFF.

V and J are TRBV3-1 (or the pseudogene TRBV3-2) and TRBJ2-1, with D unclear. Germline values: CDR1 LGHDT, CDR2 YNNKEL (reference sequence). Trimming stripped 4 bases from V and 11 bases from J, with 12 bases between. The CDR3 has 12 residues. As DNA, the CDR3 is TGTGCCAGCAGCCTGGATAGGAGTAAGCAGTTCTTC. Its translation: CASSLDRSKQFF.

The V gene is TRBV7-9, the J gene TRBJ1-3; D is ambiguous. Trimming removed 5 bases at V and 0 bases at J, with 11 bases between. The length of the CDR3 is 15 residues. CDR1 is SEHNR, CDR2 FQNEAQ, per germline (reference sequence). CDR3 DNA: TGTGCCAGCAGCCCCTCCCCCGGCTCTGGAAACACCATATATTTT. It is translated as CASSPSPGSGNTIYF.